A selection of T cell receptor beta chains follows, all from one sample in a study of blood T cells in healthy people across ages. One entry per CDR3 protein results from TCRdb running MiXCR on the 5' RACE reads. The sample includes hundreds of thousands of distinct CDR3 sequences, roughly 21% of them seen just once. The sample taken for sequencing was blood. Every receptor here comes from a man in his sixties or seventies in good health. The CDR3 runs from the conserved cysteine through the conserved F or W. The D gene is left open where the match is weak. Part of the rows lack a size; the others show once, few, many or a class for expanded clones.

>-|many|TRBJ1-4|TRBV28
TGTGCCAGCAGTTCCTACGACAAGGTCTCCTCCGAAAAACTGTTTTTT
CASSSYDKVSSEKLFF
>TRBD1|-|TRBJ1-2|TRBV18
TGTGCCAGTTCCGACAGGGGGTCCGGCTACACCTTC
CASSDRGSGYTF
>-|few|TRBJ1-3|TRBV12-3/TRBV12-4
TGTGCCAGCAGTTTCGGGAGGAGCTCTGGAAACACCATATATTTT
CASSFGRSSGNTIYF
>-|-|TRBJ2-7|TRBV5-1
TGCGCCAGCAGCTTATTCGGGTTCACCTACGAGCAGTACTTC
CASSLFGFTYEQYF
>-|-|TRBJ2-7|TRBV29-1
TGCAGCGTTGCTCGCAGGCTGAGCTACGAGCAGTACTTC
CSVARRLSYEQYF
>TRBD2|many|TRBJ2-1|TRBV5-6
TGTGCCAGCAGCTTGGAGACTAGCGGAAGGTTGGGGCAGTTCTTC
CASSLETSGRLGQFF
>-|-|TRBJ1-2|TRBV20-1
TGCAGTGCTAGAGAGTCCCGAGGCTACACCTTC
CSARESRGYTF
>TRBD2|-|TRBJ2-7|TRBV20-1
TGCAGTGCTAGTAGCGGGAGTAGATACGAGCAGTACTTC
CSASSGSRYEQYF
>TRBD2|few|TRBJ2-5|TRBV20-1
TGCAGTGCTAGAGATGGGAGGGAGGCTCAAGAGACCCAGTACTTC
CSARDGREAQETQYF
>TRBD1|-|TRBJ1-2|TRBV20-1
TGCAGTGCTAGTGTAGGGGGCGTCTATGGCTACACCTTC
CSASVGGVYGYTF
>TRBD2|-|TRBJ2-7|TRBV18
TGTGCCAGCTCAACATCCGGGACTAGCGGGAGTGTCTACGAGCAGTACTTC
CASSTSGTSGSVYEQYF
>TRBD2|-|TRBJ2-5|TRBV10-3
TGTGCCATCAGGAGCGGGAGGATCGCCTACAATGAGCAGCTCTTC
CAIRSGRIAYNEQLF
>-|-|TRBJ1-1|TRBV19
TGTGCCAGTAGTCCGAGACAGACCATGAACACTGAAGCTTTCTTT
CASSPRQTMNTEAFF
>TRBD2|many|TRBJ2-7|TRBV29-1
TGCAGCGGGGGACTAGACAGCGAGCAGTACTTC
CSGGLDSEQYF
>-|-|TRBJ1-2|TRBV20-1
TGCAGTGCTAGAGATACCCAGTGGGCTCGCTACACCTTC
CSARDTQWARYTF
>TRBD1|-|TRBJ2-2|TRBV12-3/TRBV12-4
TGTGCCAGCAGGCAAACAGGGGCCGGGGAGCTGTTTTTT
CASRQTGAGELFF
>-|few|TRBJ2-7|TRBV2
TGTGCCAGTAGTGAGCGAGCTTCGATTGACGAGCAGTACTTC
CASSERASIDEQYF
>-|-|TRBJ2-4|TRBV3-1
TGTGCCAGCAGCCAACGGTCGGGAATCTGGGCCAAAAACATTCAGTACTTC
CASSQRSGIWAKNIQYF
>TRBD1|many|TRBJ1-2|TRBV20-1
TGCAGTGCTAGAGAGGGGACAGGAGAGGGCGGCTATGGCTACACCTTC
CSAREGTGEGGYGYTF
>-|-|TRBJ2-6|TRBV2
TGTGCCAGCAGTGGTGACACTGGGGCCAACGTCCTGACTTTC
CASSGDTGANVLTF
>-|-|TRBJ2-6|TRBV19
TGTGCCAGTAGTATCTTACAGACCTCTGGGGCCAACGTCCTGACTTTC
CASSILQTSGANVLTF
>-|many|TRBJ1-1|TRBV12-3/TRBV12-4
TGTGCCAGCATCAACTCGGGGCTCACTGAAGCTTTCTTT
CASINSGLTEAFF
>-|many|TRBJ1-2|TRBV9
TGTGCCAGCAGCGCGGGACGGGACTATGGCTACACCTTC
CASSAGRDYGYTF
>TRBD2|-|TRBJ2-4|TRBV12-3/TRBV12-4
TGTGCCAGCAGTTTAAATCCCGGGACTAGCGGGAGTTCCGAAAACATTCAGTACTTC
CASSLNPGTSGSSENIQYF
>-|-|TRBJ1-6|TRBV20-1
TGCAGTGCTAGGGAGGGATACCCGAATTCACCCCTCCACTTT
CSAREGYPNSPLHF
>TRBD1|-|TRBJ2-3|TRBV12-3/TRBV12-4
TGTGCCAGCAGTTTTCGGAGCGCAGGGGGCTCAGATACGCAGTATTTT
CASSFRSAGGSDTQYF